Each of the 31 T cell receptor beta chains below was sequenced from the same sample in a study of immune characterization of retroperitoneal liposarcoma. TCRdb used MiXCR to reprocess the PCR reads, holding one entry per CDR3 protein. The sample contains several thousand distinct CDR3 sequences, around 29% of which appear only once. The material sequenced was blood. These receptor sequences come from a male donor with retroperitoneal liposarcoma.

This rearrangement joins TRBV7-3 to TRBJ2-1; 9 positions agree with TRBD2. The CDR3 loop spans 17 amino acids. The V segment lost 1 base and the J segment 10 bases; nucleotides outside the gene matches: 14. CDR1 is SGHTA, CDR2 FQGTGA, per germline. CDR3: CASSLKASGMGTDEQFF. In DNA, the CDR3 is TGTGCCAGCAGCTTAAAAGCTAGCGGGATGGGTACCGACGAGCAGTTCTTC. The full variable domain, in which reference TRBV7-3 and TRBJ2-1 provide the parts outside the CDR3, is GAGVSQTPSNKVTEKGKYVELRCDPISGHTALYWYRQSLGQGPEFLIYFQGTGAADDSGLPNDRFFAVRPEGSVSTLKIQRTERGDSAVYLCASSLKASGMGTDEQFFGPGTRLTVL.

The V gene is TRBV6-6, the J gene TRBJ1-6, with D possibly matching TRBD1 (5 bases). From germline, CDR1 is MNHNY and CDR2 SVGAGI (reference sequence). V lost 8 bases to trimming and J lost 8 bases, with 10 bases between them. The CDR3 loop spans 12 amino acids. Written as DNA, the CDR3 is TGTGCCAGCGGGCAGGGTGATTCACCCCTCCACTTT. It specifies CASGQGDSPLHF.

This chain links TRBV11-3 with TRBJ2-7; unclear D gene. The CDR3 sequence is 10 residues long. From germline, CDR1 is SGHNT and CDR2 YENEEA. V was cut by 5 bases and J by 7 bases, with 6 bases left in between. CDR3 sequence reads: CASSLKEQYF. DNA of the CDR3: TGTGCCAGCAGCCTTAAAGAGCAGTACTTC. Full variable domain (outside the CDR3, taken from reference TRBV11-3 and TRBJ2-7): EAGVVQSPRYKIIEKKQPVAFWCNPISGHNTLYWYLQNLGQGPELLIRYENEEAVDDSQLPKDRFSAERLKGVDSTLKIQPAELGDSAVYLCASSLKEQYFGPGTRLTVT.

The chain is built from TRBV7-2 and TRBJ2-5; TRBD2 aligns across 8 bases. Germline V gene lookup returns CDR1 SGHTA and CDR2 FQGNSA. The CDR3 has 14 residues. V was clipped by 1 base and J by 7 bases; unmatched bases: 5. The DNA for the CDR3 is TGTGCCAGCAGCTTAGAGGGACTAGACGTGACCCAGTACTTC. It encodes CASSLEGLDVTQYF.

The genes are TRBV6-1 and TRBJ2-1; D remains ambiguous. Germline V gives CDR1 MNHNS, CDR2 SASEGT. V was shortened by 0 bases and J by 2 bases, with 8 bases between the two germline ends. This CDR3 spans 15 amino acids. The CDR3 coding sequence is TGTGCCAGCAGTGAAGCCCAGGAACCCTACAATGAGCAGTTCTTC. This encodes CASSEAQEPYNEQFF.

The CDR3, as DNA: TGTGCCAGCAGTCCCCCACCTACACTAGCGGGAGTAAATGACGAGCAGTACTTC. This gives the protein CASSPPPTLAGVNDEQYF. The chain is built from TRBV6-2 or TRBV6-3 and TRBJ2-3, with 11 bases that match TRBD2. The J call may be incorrect, as the DNA end agrees better with TRBJ2-7. The germline CDR1 and CDR2 sequences are MNHEY and SVGEGT. CDR3 length: 18 amino acids.

The genes are TRBV6-5 and TRBJ2-3, with 16 bases fitting TRBD2. The J segment lost 4 bases and the V segment lost 5 bases, leaving 24 bases of the junction unmatched. This CDR3 has 23 amino acids. The V gene's germline CDR1 is MNHEY and CDR2 SVGAGI. In DNA, the CDR3 is TGTGCCAGCAGTCCCCCAACGGCGGGGCCGGGACTAGCGGGAGGGCTCGTCCCAGATACGCAGTATTTT. It yields the protein CASSPPTAGPGLAGGLVPDTQYF.

The chain recombines TRBV10-2 with TRBJ2-5, with D possibly matching TRBD2 (5 bases). Germline lookup yields CDR1 WSHSY and CDR2 SAAADI. The CDR3 is 14 residues long. V was pared by 4 bases and J by 1 base, with 10 bases between. CDR3 in amino acids: CASSGLAIQETQYF. The CDR3 DNA follows: TGCGCCAGCAGTGGTCTAGCCATCCAAGAGACCCAGTACTTC.

This chain links TRBV6-1 with TRBJ2-1, with D hard to call. CDR3 size: 17 residues. Trimming left V 1 base short and J 2 bases short, with 15 bases between. Germline CDR1 MNHNS, CDR2 SASEGT. The chain's CDR3 is CASSEVFEDFPYNEQFF. In nucleotides, the CDR3 is TGTGCCAGCAGTGAAGTATTTGAAGACTTCCCCTACAATGAGCAGTTCTTC.

This clonotype was seen ten or more times. The chain recombines TRBV12-3 or TRBV12-4 with TRBJ2-3; TRBD2 matches at 7 bases. The CDR3 length is 12 residues. The junction had 4 bases not matched to a gene; V was cut back by 7 bases and J by 6 bases. CDR3 residues: CASTLGGDTQYF. The CDR3 DNA reads as TGTGCCAGCACCCTGGGGGGGGATACGCAGTATTTT.

The chain couples TRBV12-3 or TRBV12-4 to TRBJ2-3, with TRBD2 identical over 12 bases. After removal of 6 bases from V and 6 bases from J, the junction contained 7 bases not matched to a gene. This CDR3 region has 15 residues. The DNA of the CDR3 is TGTGCCAGCAGCCGGACTAGCGGGGAAGGTGATACGCAGTATTTT. It codes for CASSRTSGEGDTQYF.

The rearrangement joins TRBV11-2 to TRBJ1-2, with D uncertain. The germline V gene encodes CDR1 SGHAT and CDR2 FQNNGV. This CDR3 is 16 amino acids long. The V end was cut by 0 bases, the J end by 6 bases, with 17 bases between. CDR3 bases: TGTGCCAGCAGCTTAGATACCGAGGGAGGAGGCGATGGCTACACCTTC. Its protein is CASSLDTEGGGDGYTF.

The CDR3 sequence is CASSYSPGTGETQFF. The CDR3 DNA is TGTGCCAGCAGTTATAGCCCCGGGACGGGAGAGACCCAGTTCTTC. The gene calls are TRBV6-1 and TRBJ2-1, with D possibly matching TRBD2 (6 bases). V gave up 5 bases and J gave up 13 bases, with 24 bases separating them. Per the germline V gene, CDR1 is MNHNS and CDR2 is SASEGT. There are 15 residues in the CDR3.

This clonotype is classed as medium-sized (0.01 to 0.1%). This chain links TRBV4-3 with TRBJ1-1, with D perhaps matching TRBD1 (6 bases). Trimming shortened V by 0 bases and J by 0 bases, and 14 bases separated the two germline ends. The CDR3 sequence is 17 residues long. In germline, CDR1 is LGHNA, CDR2 YSLEER. The CDR3: CASSQDVAGVMNTEAFF. As DNA, the CDR3 is TGCGCCAGCAGCCAAGATGTCGCAGGGGTTATGAACACTGAAGCTTTCTTT.

This clonotype came up a few times. The V and J genes are TRBV28 and TRBJ2-1; unclear D gene. V was clipped by 7 bases and J by 10 bases, with 11 bases between them. Germline V gene lookup returns CDR1 MDHEN and CDR2 SYDVKM. The CDR3 sequence is 11 residues long. The CDR3 protein is CASNLGSEQFF. The DNA for the CDR3 is TGTGCCAGCAACCTTGGCAGCGAGCAGTTCTTC.

This clonotype has a count of ten or more. J is TRBJ1-1 and V is TRBV7-2, with TRBD1 matching 7 bases. The CDR3 is made up of 14 amino acids. Losses at the gene ends were 0 bases for V and 4 bases for J; bases not matched to a gene: 2. CDR1 and CDR2 from the germline V gene are SGHTA and FQGNSA. CDR3 sequence reads: CASSLAAGGTEAFF. DNA for the CDR3: TGTGCCAGCAGCTTAGCCGCAGGGGGCACTGAAGCTTTCTTT.

Of note for this clonotype: An end of the junction differs from the germline gene, which may be a read error. The J gene is TRBJ2-3, the V gene TRBV5-3; the D gene could be TRBD1 or TRBD2 (6 bases each). TRBV5-3 belongs to the ORF category, with a function that is uncertain. This CDR3 region has 14 residues. The CDR3 loop reads CASSLGGDTDTQYF. CDR3 nucleotide sequence: TGTGCCAGCAGCTTGGGGGGCGACACAGATACGCAGTATTTT.

The chain carries TRBV6-1 and TRBJ2-5; perhaps D is TRBD1 or TRBD2 (5 bases each). V lost 8 bases, J lost 11 bases, and 24 bases lay in between. CDR3 size: 14 residues. CDR1 and CDR2 (germline): MNHNS, SASEGT. The CDR3 DNA reads as TGTGCCAGCTCCGGGACCCGACAGTACAATGAGCAGTACTTC. This encodes CASSGTRQYNEQYF.

This clonotype occurred many times. The chain couples TRBV6-1 to TRBJ2-1; TRBD2 is a possible D gene (7 bases). The J call could be wrong; TRBJ2-7 is a better fit for the DNA end. There are 13 residues in the CDR3. Germline V gene data show CDR1 as MNHNS and CDR2 as SASEGT. Here the CDR3 DNA reads TGTGCCACTCGGGGGGCGGGCCCCAATGAGCAGTACTTC. Its protein product is CATRGAGPNEQYF.

A few counts support this clonotype. V usage is TRBV6-5 and J usage is TRBJ2-2, with 10 bases aligning to TRBD2. Germline lookup yields CDR1 MNHEY and CDR2 SVGAGI. CDR3 size: 15 residues. V was pared by 2 bases and J by 5 bases, with 2 bases of the junction left unmatched. CDR3 sequence: CASSYVAGGTGELFF. CDR3 in DNA: TGTGCCAGCAGTTACGTAGCGGGGGGAACCGGGGAGCTGTTTTTT.

This clonotype came up a few times. The V call is TRBV4-1, the J call TRBJ2-3, with D maybe TRBD2 (6 bases). The germline V and J ends were trimmed by 4 bases and 0 bases, with 14 bases remaining between them. Germline CDR1 is MGHRA and CDR2 is YSYEKL. The CDR3 runs to 16 residues. The CDR3 loop reads CASSPNQRASTDTQYF. The CDR3 DNA is TGCGCCAGCAGCCCTAATCAGCGGGCTAGCACAGATACGCAGTATTTT.

This clonotype appeared a few times. J is TRBJ2-7 and V is TRBV6-1; 7 bases map to TRBD2. The CDR3 has 14 residues. The germline V gene encodes CDR1 MNHNS and CDR2 SASEGT. Germline trimming cut 5 bases from V and 7 bases from J; bases unmatched to any gene: 11. The CDR3 is CASSTRRGVGEQYF. Here the CDR3 DNA reads TGTGCCAGCAGTACCCGCCGGGGGGTGGGGGAGCAGTACTTC.

This chain links TRBV6-6 with TRBJ1-2, with no clear D. The germline CDR1 and CDR2 sequences are MNHNY and SVGAGI (reference sequence). The CDR3 length is 14 residues. Between the trimmed V and J ends, which lost 0 bases and 6 bases, there was a span of 11 bases. In nucleotides, the CDR3 is TGTGCCAGCAGTTACTCGACATCCCACAATGGCTACACCTTC. Its protein is CASSYSTSHNGYTF.

This clonotype was detected a few times. The V gene is TRBV11-2, the J gene TRBJ2-1; no definite D call. Per germline, CDR1 SGHAT and CDR2 FQNNGV. Trimming cost V 4 bases and J 8 bases, with 15 bases left between them. CDR3 length: 14 residues. This CDR3 reads CASSSDFAIDEQFF. As DNA, the CDR3 is TGTGCCAGCAGCTCTGACTTTGCGATAGATGAGCAGTTCTTC. Together with reference TRBV11-2 and TRBJ2-1, the CDR3 gives the full variable domain: EAGVAQSPRYKIIEKRQSVAFWCNPISGHATLYWYQQILGQGPKLLIQFQNNGVVDDSQLPKDRFSAERLKGVDSTLKIQPAKLEDSAVYLCASSSDFAIDEQFFGPGTRLTVL.

This clonotype appeared many times. This chain connects TRBV6-6 to TRBJ2-2, with a weak D call TRBD2 (6 bases). This CDR3 spans 17 amino acids. Germline assignment: CDR1 MNHNY and CDR2 SVGAGI (reference sequence). V dropped 0 bases and J dropped 5 bases, with 16 bases sitting between them. CDR3 in amino acids: CASSYSGPSGRTGELFF. The CDR3 bases are TGTGCCAGCAGTTACTCGGGACCCAGCGGGCGTACCGGGGAGCTGTTTTTT.

The chain recombines TRBV6-5 with TRBJ1-6; D is undetermined. Looked up from germline, CDR1 is MNHEY and CDR2 is SVGAGI. Trimming cost V 4 bases and J 7 bases, with 2 bases left between them. The CDR3 has 11 amino acids. CDR3 DNA sequence: TGTGCCAGCAGTTCGAATTCACCCCTCCACTTT. Translation: CASSSNSPLHF.

This clonotype was seen at least ten times. This chain uses TRBV11-3 with TRBJ1-2; a possible D gene is TRBD1 (6 bases). V was clipped by 5 bases and J by 6 bases, with 10 bases between them. This CDR3 is built from 12 residues. The germline gives CDR1 SGHNT, CDR2 YENEEA. The CDR3: CASSRGGDGYTF. The CDR3 nucleotides read TGTGCCAGCAGCCGCGGGGGCGATGGCTACACCTTC. Variable domain in full (rest from reference TRBV11-3 and TRBJ1-2): EAGVVQSPRYKIIEKKQPVAFWCNPISGHNTLYWYLQNLGQGPELLIRYENEEAVDDSQLPKDRFSAERLKGVDSTLKIQPAELGDSAVYLCASSRGGDGYTFGSGTRLTVV.

This clonotype is deemed medium-sized. This may be a read error: a much more frequent sequence differs by one nucleotide. The rearrangement links TRBV7-2 to TRBJ2-1; 12 bases match TRBD2. With V trimmed by 4 bases and J by 13 bases, 14 bases remained unmatched. The germline CDR1 and CDR2 sequences are SGHTA and FQGNSA. The CDR3 contains 16 residues. CDR3 amino acids: CASSSRTSGTYSIQFF. CDR3 DNA sequence: TGTGCCAGCAGCTCCCGGACTAGCGGGACCTACTCCATTCAGTTCTTC. Variable domain in full (rest from reference TRBV7-2 and TRBJ2-1): GAGVSQSPSNKVTEKGKDVELRCDPISGHTALYWYRQSLGQGLEFLIYFQGNSAPDKSGLPSDRFSAERTGGSVSTLTIQRTQQEDSAVYLCASSSRTSGTYSIQFFGPGTRLTVL.

This clonotype showed up many times. The chain carries TRBV12-3 or TRBV12-4 and TRBJ1-1, with D unclear. There are 11 residues in the CDR3. V was clipped by 3 bases and J by 5 bases, with 4 bases between them. In nucleotides, the CDR3 is TGTGCCAGCAGTTTTACTACTGAAGCTTTCTTT. Protein: CASSFTTEAFF.

This clonotype has a count of ten or more. The chain has TRBV5-6 and TRBJ2-5; TRBD2 agrees at 12 bases. Germline assignment: CDR1 SGHDT and CDR2 YYEEEE. The CDR3 totals 18 residues. The ends lost 3 bases at V and 11 bases at J; junction bases unmatched: 20. The CDR3 is CASSWELTSGSFGNEQYF. For the CDR3, the DNA is TGTGCCAGCAGCTGGGAACTGACTAGCGGGAGTTTCGGAAATGAGCAGTACTTC.

The chain carries TRBV12-3 or TRBV12-4 and TRBJ2-3; TRBD2 agrees at 7 bases. V shed 3 bases and J 1 base; nucleotides not matched to a gene: 1. The CDR3 has 14 amino acids. The CDR3 DNA follows: TGTGCCAGCAGTTTGGGGGGGGGCACAGATACGCAGTATTTT. This encodes CASSLGGGTDTQYF.